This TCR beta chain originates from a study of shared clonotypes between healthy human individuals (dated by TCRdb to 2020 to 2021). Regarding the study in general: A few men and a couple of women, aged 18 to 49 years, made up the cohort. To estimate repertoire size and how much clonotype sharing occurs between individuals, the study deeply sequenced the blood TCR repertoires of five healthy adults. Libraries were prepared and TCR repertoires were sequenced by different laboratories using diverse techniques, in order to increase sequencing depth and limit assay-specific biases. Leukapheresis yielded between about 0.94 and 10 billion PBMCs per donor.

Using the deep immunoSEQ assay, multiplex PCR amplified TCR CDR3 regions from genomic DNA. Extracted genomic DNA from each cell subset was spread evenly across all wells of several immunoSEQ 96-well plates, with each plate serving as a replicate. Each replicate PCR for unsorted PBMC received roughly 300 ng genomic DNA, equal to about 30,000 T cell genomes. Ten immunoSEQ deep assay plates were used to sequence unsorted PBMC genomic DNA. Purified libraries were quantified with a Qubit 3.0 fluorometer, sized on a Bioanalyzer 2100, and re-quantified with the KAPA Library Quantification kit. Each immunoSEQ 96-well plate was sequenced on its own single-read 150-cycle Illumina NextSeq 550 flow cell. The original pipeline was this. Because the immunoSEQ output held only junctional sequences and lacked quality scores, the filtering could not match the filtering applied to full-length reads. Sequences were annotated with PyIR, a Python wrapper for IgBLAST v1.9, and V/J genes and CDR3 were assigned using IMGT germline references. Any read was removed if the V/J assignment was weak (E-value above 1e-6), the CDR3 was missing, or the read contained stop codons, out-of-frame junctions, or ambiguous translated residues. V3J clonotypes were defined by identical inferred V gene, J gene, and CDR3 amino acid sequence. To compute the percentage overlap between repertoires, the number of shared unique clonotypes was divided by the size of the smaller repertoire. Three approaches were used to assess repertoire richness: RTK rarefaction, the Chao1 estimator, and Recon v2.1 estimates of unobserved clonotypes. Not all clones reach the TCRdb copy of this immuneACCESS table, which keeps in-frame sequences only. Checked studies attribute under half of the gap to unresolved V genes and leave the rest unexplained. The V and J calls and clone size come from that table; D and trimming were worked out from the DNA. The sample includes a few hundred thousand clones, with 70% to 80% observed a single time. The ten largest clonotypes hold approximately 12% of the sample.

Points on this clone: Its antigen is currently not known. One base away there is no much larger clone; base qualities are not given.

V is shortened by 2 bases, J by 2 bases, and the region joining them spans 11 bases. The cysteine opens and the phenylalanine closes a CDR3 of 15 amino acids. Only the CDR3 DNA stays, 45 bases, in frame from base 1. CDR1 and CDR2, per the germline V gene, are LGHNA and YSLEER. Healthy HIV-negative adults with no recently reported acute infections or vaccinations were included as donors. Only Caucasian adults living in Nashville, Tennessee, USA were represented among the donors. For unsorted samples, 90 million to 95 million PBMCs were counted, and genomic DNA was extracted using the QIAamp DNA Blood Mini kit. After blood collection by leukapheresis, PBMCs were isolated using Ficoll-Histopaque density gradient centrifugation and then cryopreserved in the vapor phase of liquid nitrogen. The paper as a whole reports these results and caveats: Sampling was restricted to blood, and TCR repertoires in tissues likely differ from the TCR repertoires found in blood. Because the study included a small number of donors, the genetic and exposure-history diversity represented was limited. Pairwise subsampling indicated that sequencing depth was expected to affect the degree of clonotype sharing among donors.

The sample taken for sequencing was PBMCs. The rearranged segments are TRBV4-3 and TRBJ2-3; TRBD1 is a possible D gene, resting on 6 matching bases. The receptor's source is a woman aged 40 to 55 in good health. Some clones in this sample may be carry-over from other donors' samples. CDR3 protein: CASSQTGFPTDTQYF. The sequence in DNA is TGCGCCAGCAGCCAAACAGGGTTCCCCACAGATACGCAGTATTTT.